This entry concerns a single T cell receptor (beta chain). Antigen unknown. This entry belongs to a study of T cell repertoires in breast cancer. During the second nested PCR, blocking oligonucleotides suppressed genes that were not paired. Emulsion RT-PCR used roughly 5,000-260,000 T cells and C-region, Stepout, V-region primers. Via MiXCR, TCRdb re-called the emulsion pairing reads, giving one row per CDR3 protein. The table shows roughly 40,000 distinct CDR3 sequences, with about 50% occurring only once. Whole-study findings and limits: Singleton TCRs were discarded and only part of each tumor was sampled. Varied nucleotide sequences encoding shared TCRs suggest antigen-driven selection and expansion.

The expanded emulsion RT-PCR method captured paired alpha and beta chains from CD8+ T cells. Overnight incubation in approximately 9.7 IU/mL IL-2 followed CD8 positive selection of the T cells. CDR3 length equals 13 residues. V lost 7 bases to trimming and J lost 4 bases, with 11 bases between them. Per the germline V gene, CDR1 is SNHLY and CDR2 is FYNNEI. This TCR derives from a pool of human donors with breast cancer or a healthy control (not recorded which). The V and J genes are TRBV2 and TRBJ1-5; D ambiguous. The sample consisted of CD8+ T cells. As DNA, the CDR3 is TGTGCCAGCACAGCTGAAATGAATCAGCCCCAGCATTTT. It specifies CASTAEMNQPQHF.